This T cell receptor (beta chain) appears in the sequencing data of a study of technical replicates of blood from several donors. Clones were sequenced by immunoSEQ multiplex PCR, and TCRdb holds only the in-frame ones, with some missing. The sample contains tens of thousands of clones, about 90% of which appear only once. This CDR3 has 15 residues. Per the germline V gene, CDR1 is SGHTA and CDR2 is FQGNSA. V was trimmed by 1 base and J by 2 bases, leaving 9 bases between them. This sequence was found in a human donor in good health. Some clones in this sample may be carry-over from other donors' samples. Sequencing used PBMCs. The rearrangement uses TRBV7-2 and TRBJ1-3, with D hard to call. CDR3 loop: CASSLVMGTGNTIYF. The CDR3 DNA reads TGTGCCAGCAGCTTAGTTATGGGCACTGGAAACACCATATATTTT.